This section outlines one T cell receptor beta chain sequence together with its context. The target antigen is unknown. This sample stems from a study of OX40 agonist ivuxolimab in advanced cancers. Study summary: Patients were roughly 81% male with ages about 23 to 90, mean roughly 55.

Study-wide results and limits: The mean number of expanded clones was higher in CD8+ T cells than in CD4+. Clonal expansion from baseline to week 6 occurred in both CD4+ and CD8+ T cells. Partial responders treated at 0.1-3.0 mg/kg exhibited clonal expansion among the lowest measured.

Repertoires were generated with immunoSEQ multiplex PCR, while TCRdb's copy carries only in-frame clones and drops some. The profile shows tens of thousands of clones, approximately 81% of them singletons. The CDR3 totals 14 residues. Trimming removed 3 bases at V and 4 bases at J, with 12 bases between. Per germline, CDR1 SGHTA and CDR2 FQGNSA. The chain couples TRBV7-2 to TRBJ1-1; unclear D gene. Sample: CD4+ or CD8+ T cells sorted from blood, taken in a trial of the OX40 agonist ivuxolimab. The sequence came from an adult with an advanced solid tumor such as melanoma, head and neck, liver or kidney cancer. The CDR3 coding sequence is TGTGCCAGCAGCTTGTTAGTGGCGGTCACTGAAGCTTTCTTT. It is translated as CASSLLVAVTEAFF.